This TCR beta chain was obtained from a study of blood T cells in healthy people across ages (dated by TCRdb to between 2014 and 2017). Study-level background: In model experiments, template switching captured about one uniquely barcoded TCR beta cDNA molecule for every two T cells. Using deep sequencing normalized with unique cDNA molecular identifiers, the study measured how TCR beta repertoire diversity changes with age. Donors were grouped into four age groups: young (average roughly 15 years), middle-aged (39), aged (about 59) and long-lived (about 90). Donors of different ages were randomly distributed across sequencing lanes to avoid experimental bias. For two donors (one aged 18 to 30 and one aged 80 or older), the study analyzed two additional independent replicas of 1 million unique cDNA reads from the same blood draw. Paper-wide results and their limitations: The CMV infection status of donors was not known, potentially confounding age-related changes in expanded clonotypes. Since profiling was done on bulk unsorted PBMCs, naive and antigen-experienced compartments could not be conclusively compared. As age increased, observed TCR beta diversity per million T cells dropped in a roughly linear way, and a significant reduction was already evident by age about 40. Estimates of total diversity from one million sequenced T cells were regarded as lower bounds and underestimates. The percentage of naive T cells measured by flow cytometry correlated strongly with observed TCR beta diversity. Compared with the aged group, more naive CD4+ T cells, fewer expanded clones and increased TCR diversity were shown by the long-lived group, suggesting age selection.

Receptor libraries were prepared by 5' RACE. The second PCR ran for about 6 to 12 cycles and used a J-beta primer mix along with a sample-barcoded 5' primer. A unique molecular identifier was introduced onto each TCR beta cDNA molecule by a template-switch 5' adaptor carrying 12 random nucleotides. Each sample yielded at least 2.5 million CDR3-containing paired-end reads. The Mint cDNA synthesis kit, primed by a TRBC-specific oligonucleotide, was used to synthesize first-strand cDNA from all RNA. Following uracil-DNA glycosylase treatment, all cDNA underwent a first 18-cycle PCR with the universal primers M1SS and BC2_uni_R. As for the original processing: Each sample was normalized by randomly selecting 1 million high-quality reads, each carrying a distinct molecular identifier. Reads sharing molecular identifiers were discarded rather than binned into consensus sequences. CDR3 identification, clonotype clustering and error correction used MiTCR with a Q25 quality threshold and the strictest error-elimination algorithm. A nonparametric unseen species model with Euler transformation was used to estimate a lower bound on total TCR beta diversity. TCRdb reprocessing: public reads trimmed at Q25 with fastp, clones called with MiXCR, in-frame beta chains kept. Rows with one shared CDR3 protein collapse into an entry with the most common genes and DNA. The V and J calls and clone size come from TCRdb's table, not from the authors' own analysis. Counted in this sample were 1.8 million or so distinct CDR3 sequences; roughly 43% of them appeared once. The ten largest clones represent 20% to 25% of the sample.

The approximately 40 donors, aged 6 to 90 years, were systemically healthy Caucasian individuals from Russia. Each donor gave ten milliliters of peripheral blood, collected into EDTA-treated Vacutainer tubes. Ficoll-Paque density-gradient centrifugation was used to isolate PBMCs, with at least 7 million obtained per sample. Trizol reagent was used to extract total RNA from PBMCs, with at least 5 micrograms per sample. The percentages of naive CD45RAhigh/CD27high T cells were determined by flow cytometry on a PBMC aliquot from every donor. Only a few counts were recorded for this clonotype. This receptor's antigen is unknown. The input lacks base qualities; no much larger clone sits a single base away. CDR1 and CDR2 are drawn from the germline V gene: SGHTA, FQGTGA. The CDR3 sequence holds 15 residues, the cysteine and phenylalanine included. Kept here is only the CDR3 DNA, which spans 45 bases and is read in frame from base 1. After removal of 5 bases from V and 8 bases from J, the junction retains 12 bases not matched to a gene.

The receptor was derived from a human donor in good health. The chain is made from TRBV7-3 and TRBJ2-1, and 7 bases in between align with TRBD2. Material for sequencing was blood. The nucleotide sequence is TGTGCCAGCAGCCCAAGCGGGGCGGCACGGGATGAGCAGTTCTTC. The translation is CASSPSGAARDEQFF.